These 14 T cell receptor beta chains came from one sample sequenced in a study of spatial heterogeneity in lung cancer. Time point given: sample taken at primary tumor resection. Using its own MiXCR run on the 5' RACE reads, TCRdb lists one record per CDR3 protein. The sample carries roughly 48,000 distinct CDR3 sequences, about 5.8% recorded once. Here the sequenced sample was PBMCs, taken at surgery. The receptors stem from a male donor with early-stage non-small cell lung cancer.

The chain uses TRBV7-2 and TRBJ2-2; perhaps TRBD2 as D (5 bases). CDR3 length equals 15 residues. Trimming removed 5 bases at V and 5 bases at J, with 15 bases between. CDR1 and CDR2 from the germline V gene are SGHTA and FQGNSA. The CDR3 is CASSRRTAGTGELFF. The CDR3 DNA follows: TGTGCCAGCAGCCGGAGAACTGCGGGTACCGGGGAGCTGTTTTTT.

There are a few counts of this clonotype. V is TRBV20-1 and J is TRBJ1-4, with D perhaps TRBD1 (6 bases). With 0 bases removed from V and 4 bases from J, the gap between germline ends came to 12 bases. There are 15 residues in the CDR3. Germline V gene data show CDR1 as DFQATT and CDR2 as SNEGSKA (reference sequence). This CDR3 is CSAREGGLDNEKLFF. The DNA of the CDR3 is TGCAGTGCTAGAGAGGGGGGGCTAGATAATGAAAAACTGTTTTTT.

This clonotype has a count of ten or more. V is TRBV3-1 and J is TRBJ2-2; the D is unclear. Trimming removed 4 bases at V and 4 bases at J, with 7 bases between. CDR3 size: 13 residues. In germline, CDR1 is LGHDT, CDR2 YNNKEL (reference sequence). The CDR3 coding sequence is TGTGCCAGCAGCCTTTCACGCACCGGGGAGCTGTTTTTT. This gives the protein CASSLSRTGELFF.

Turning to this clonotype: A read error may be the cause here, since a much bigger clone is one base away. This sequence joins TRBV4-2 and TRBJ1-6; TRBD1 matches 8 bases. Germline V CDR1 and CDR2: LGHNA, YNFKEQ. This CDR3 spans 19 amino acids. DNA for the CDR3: TGTGCCAGCAGCCAAGATACGGCACGGCGGACAGGGATCAATTCATCCCTCCACTTT. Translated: CASSQDTARRTGINSSLHF.

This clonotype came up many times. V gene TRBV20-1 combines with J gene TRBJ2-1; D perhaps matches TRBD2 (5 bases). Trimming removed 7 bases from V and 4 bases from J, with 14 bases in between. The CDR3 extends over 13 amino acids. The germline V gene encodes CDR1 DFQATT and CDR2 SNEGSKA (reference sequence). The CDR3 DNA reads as TGCAGTGTAGGGAGTAAGGCGTACAATGAGCAGTTCTTC. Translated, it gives CSVGSKAYNEQFF.

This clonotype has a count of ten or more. The CDR3 DNA is TGCAGCGTTGCTGGACAGCCCATGAACACTGAAGCTTTCTTT. Translated: CSVAGQPMNTEAFF. The chain carries TRBV29-1 and TRBJ1-1; tentatively, D is TRBD1 (6 bases). CDR3 size: 14 residues. Trimming removed 4 bases at V and 0 bases at J, with 12 bases between. Per the germline V gene, CDR1 is SQVTM and CDR2 is ANQGSEA.

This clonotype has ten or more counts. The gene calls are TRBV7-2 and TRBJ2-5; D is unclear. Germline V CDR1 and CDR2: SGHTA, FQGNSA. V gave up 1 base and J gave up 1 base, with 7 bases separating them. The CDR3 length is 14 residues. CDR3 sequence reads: CASSLVVPQETQYF. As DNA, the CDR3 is TGTGCCAGCAGCTTAGTTGTCCCCCAAGAGACCCAGTACTTC. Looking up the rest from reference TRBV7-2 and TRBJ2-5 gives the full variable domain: GAGVSQSPSNKVTEKGKDVELRCDPISGHTALYWYRQSLGQGLEFLIYFQGNSAPDKSGLPSDRFSAERTGGSVSTLTIQRTQQEDSAVYLCASSLVVPQETQYFGPGTRLLVL.

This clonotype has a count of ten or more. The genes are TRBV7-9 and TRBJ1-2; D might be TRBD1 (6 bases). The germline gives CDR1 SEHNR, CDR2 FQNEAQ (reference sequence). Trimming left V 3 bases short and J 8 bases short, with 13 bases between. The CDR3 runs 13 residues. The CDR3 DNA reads TGTGCCAGCAGCTTGGACAGAGTCGGCGGCTACACCTTC. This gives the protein CASSLDRVGGYTF. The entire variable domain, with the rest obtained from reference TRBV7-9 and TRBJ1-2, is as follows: DTGVSQNPRHKITKRGQNVTFRCDPISEHNRLYWYRQTLGQGPEFLTYFQNEAQLEKSRLLSDRFSAERPKGSFSTLEIQRTEQGDSAMYLCASSLDRVGGYTFGSGTRLTVV.

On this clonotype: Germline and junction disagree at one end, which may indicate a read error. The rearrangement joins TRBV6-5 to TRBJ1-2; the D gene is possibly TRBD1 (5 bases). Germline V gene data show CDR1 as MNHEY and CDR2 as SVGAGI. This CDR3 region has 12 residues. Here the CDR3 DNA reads TGTGCCGGCAGTTATGAAGGGGACGGCTACACCTTC. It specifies CAGSYEGDGYTF.

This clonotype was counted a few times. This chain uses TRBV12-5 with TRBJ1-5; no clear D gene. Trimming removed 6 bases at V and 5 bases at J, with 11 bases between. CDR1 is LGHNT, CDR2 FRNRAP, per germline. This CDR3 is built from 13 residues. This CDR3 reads CASGHGPDQPQHF. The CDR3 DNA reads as TGTGCTAGTGGCCATGGGCCCGATCAGCCCCAGCATTTT.

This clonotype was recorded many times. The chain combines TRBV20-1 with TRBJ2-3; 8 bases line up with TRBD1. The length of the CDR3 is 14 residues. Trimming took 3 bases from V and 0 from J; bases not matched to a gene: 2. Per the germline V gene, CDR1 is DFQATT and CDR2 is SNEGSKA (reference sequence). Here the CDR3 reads CSASGQGSTDTQYF. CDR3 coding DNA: TGCAGTGCTAGCGGACAGGGAAGCACAGATACGCAGTATTTT.

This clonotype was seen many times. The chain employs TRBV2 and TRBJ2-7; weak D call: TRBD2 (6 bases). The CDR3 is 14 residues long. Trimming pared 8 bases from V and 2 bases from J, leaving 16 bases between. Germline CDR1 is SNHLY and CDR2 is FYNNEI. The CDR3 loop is CASRRSGLTYEQYF. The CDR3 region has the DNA TGTGCCAGCCGCCGATCGGGACTCACCTACGAGCAGTACTTC.

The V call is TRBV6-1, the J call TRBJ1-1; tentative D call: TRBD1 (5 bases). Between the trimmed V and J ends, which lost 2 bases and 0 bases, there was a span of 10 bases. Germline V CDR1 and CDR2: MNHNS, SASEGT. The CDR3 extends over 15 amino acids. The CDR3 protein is CASSERDGMNTEAFF. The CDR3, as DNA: TGTGCCAGCAGTGAAAGGGACGGAATGAACACTGAAGCTTTCTTT.

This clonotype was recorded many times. This CDR3 is CSARGLADTQYF. CDR3 sequence (DNA): TGCAGTGCTAGGGGACTAGCAGATACGCAGTATTTT. The rearrangement links TRBV20-1 to TRBJ2-3; 8 bases fit TRBD2. The V and J ends lost 3 bases and 4 bases, in that order; junction bases with no gene match: 0. CDR1 and CDR2 (germline): DFQATT, SNEGSKA (reference sequence). The CDR3 has 12 residues.